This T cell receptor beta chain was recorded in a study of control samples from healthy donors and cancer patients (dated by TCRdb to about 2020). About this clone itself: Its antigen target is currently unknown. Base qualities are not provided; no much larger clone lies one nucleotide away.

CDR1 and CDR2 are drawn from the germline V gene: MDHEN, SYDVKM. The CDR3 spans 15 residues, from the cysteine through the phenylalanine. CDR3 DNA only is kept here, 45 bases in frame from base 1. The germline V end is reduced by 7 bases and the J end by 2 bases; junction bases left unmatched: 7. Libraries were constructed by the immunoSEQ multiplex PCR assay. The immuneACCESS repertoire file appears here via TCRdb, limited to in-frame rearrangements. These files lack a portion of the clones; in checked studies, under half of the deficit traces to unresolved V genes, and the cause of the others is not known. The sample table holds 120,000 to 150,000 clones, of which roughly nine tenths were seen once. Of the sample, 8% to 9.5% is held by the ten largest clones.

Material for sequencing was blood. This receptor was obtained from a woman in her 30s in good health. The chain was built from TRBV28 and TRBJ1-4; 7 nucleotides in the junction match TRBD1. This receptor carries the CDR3 CASTLETGTNEKLFF. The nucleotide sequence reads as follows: TGTGCCAGCACCCTTGAGACAGGGACTAATGAAAAACTGTTTTTT.